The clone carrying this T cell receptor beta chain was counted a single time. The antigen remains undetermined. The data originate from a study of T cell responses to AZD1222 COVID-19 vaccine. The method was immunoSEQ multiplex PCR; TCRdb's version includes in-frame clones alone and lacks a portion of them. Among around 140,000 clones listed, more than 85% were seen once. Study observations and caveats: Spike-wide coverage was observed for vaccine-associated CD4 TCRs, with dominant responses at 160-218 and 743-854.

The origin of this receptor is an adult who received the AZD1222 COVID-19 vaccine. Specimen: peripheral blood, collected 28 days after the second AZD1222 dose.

CDR3 sequence: CASSQGLAGFNIQYF. The CDR3 nucleotides are TGCGCCAGCAGCCAAGGGCTAGCGGGCTTCAACATTCAGTACTTC. The chain uses TRBV4-1 and TRBJ2-4; TRBD2 aligns across 8 bases. The V and J ends lost 1 base and 7 bases, in that order; junction bases with no gene match: 6. The CDR3 runs 15 residues. Germline assignment: CDR1 MGHRA and CDR2 YSYEKL.